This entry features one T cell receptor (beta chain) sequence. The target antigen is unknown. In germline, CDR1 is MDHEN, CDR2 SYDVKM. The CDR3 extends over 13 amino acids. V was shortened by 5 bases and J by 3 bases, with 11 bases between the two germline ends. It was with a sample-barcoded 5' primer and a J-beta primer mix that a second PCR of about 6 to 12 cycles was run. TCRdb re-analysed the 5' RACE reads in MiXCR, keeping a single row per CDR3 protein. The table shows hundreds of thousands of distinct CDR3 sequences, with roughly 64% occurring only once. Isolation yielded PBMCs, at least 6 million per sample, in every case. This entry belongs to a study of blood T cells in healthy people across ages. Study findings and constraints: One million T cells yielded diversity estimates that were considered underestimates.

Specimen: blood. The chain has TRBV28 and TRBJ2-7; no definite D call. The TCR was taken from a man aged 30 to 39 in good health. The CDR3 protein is CASSPSFVYEQYF. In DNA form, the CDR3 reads TGTGCCAGCAGTCCCTCATTTGTCTACGAGCAGTACTTC.